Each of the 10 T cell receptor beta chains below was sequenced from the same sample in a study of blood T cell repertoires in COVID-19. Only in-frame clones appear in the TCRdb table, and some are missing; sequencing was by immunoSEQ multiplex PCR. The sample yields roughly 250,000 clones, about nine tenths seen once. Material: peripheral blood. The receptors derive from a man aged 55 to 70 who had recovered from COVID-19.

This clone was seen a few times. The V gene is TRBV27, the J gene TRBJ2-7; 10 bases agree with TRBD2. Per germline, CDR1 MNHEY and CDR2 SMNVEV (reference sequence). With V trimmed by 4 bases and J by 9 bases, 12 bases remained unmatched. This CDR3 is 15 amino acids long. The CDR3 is CASSSSGTSERGQYF. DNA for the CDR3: TGTGCCAGCAGTTCTTCCGGGACTAGCGAAAGGGGGCAGTACTTC.

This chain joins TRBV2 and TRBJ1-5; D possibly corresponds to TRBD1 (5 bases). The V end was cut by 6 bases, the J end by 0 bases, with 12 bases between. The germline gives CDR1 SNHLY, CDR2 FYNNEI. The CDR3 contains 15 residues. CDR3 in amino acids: CASSQTVNSNQPQHF. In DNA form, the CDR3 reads TGTGCCAGCAGCCAGACAGTAAATAGCAATCAGCCCCAGCATTTT.

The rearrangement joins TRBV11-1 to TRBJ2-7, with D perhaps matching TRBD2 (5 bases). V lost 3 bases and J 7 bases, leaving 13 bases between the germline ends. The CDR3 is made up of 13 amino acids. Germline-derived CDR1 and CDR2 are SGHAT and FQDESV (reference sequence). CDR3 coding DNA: TGTGCCAGCAGCTTGAGGGAATCATGGGAGCAGTACGTC. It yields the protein CASSLRESWEQYV.

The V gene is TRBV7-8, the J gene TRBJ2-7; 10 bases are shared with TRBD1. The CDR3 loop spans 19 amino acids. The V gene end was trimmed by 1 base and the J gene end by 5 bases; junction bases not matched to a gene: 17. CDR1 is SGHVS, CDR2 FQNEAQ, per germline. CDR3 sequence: CASSLVGVGTGTGAHEQYF. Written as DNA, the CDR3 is TGTGCCAGCAGCTTAGTAGGAGTGGGCACCGGGACAGGGGCTCACGAGCAGTACTTC.

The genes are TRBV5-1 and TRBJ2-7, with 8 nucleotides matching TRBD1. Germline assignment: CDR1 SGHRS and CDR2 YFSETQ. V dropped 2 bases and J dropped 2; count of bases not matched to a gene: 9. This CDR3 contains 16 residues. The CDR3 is CASSFGLRQGTYEQYF. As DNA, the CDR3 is TGCGCCAGCAGCTTTGGACTTAGACAGGGGACCTACGAGCAGTACTTC.

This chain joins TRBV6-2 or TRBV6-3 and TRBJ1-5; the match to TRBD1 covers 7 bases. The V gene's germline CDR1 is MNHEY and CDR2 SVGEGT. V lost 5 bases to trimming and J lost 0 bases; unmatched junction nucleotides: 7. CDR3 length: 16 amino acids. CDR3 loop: CASSPIQGYSNQPQHF. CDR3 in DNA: TGTGCCAGCAGTCCAATACAGGGGTATAGCAATCAGCCCCAGCATTTT.

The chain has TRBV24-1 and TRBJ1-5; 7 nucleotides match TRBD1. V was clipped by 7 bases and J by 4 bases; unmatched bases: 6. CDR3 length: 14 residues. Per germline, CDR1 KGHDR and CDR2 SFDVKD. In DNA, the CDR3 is TGTGCCACCAGCGCCGGGACAGTAAATCAGCCCCAGCATTTT. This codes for CATSAGTVNQPQHF.

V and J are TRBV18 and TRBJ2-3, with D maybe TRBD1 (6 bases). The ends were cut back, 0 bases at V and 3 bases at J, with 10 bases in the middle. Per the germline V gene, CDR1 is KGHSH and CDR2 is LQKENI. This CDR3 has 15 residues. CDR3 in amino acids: CASSPPSGATDTQYF. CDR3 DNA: TGTGCCAGCTCACCACCATCAGGGGCGACAGATACGCAGTATTTT.

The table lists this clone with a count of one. CDR3 DNA sequence: TGCGCCAGCAGCTTGGATGTTCGGACAGGGGCTTCACCCCTCCACTTT. It encodes CASSLDVRTGASPLHF. The chain links TRBV5-1 to TRBJ1-6; TRBD1 matches 9 bases. J gave up 9 bases and V 0 bases, and 7 bases lay outside the gene matches. This CDR3 comprises 16 residues. CDR1 and CDR2 (germline): SGHRS, YFSETQ.

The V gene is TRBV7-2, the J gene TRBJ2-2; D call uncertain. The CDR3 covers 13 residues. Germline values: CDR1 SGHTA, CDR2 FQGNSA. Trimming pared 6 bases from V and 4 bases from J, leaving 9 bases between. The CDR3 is CASSVHLTGELFF. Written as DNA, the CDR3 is TGTGCCAGCAGTGTACACCTCACCGGGGAGCTGTTTTTT. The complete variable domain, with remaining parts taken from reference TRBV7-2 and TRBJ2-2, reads GAGVSQSPSNKVTEKGKDVELRCDPISGHTALYWYRQSLGQGLEFLIYFQGNSAPDKSGLPSDRFSAERTGGSVSTLTIQRTQQEDSAVYLCASSVHLTGELFFGEGSRLTVL.